This T cell receptor beta chain was documented in a study of OX40 agonist ivuxolimab in advanced cancers. General study points: CD4+ T cells averaged fewer expanded clones than CD8+ T cells. People who partly responded at 0.1-3.0 mg/kg had some of the least clonal expansion seen.

TCRdb keeps only in-frame clones here, not all; method: immunoSEQ multiplex PCR. The table records 40,000 to 55,000 clones, 70% to 90% of them present only once. About this clone: Its antigen is currently unknown.

Systemic immunosuppression or autoimmune disease history was grounds to exclude patients. Between the trimmed V and J ends, which lost 5 bases and 7 bases, there was a span of 9 bases. This CDR3 has 11 residues. The germline V gene has CDR1 MNHEY and CDR2 SMNVEV (reference sequence). The chain links TRBV27 to TRBJ2-7; D possibly corresponds to TRBD2 (5 bases). The starting material was CD4+ or CD8+ T cells sorted from blood, obtained in a trial of the OX40 agonist ivuxolimab. This TCR was sampled from an adult with an advanced solid tumor such as melanoma, head and neck, liver or kidney cancer. The CDR3 DNA follows: TGTGCCAGCAGTACTCAGCGGGAGCAGTACTTC. It encodes CASSTQREQYF.